This T cell receptor beta chain was identified during a study of early T cells in non-severe SARS-CoV-2 infection. Study-level points and caveats: VDJdb matching skewed toward anti-spike CD8 responses, missing private and CD4 specificities.

Unique molecular identifiers tagged individual cDNA molecules. TCRdb recomputed calls from the 5' RACE reads with MiXCR, one row per CDR3 protein. The table has more than 60,000 distinct CDR3 sequences, 12% seen once; the top ten hold approximately 1.1%. This CDR3 has 13 amino acids. V lost 6 bases, J lost 1 base, and 9 bases lay in between. Per the germline V gene, CDR1 is SGHTA and CDR2 is FQGNSA. Turning to this clonotype: The antigen remains undetermined.

The gene calls are TRBV7-2 and TRBJ1-1; D call uncertain. This TCR was sampled from an adult who was a healthcare worker with PCR-confirmed SARS-CoV-2 infection or an uninfected control (not recorded which). The donor label of this sample is uncertain. Source: whole blood, taken at baseline. The CDR3, as DNA: TGTGCCAGCAGAGACCGACAGAACACTGAAGCTTTCTTT. Its protein is CASRDRQNTEAFF. Combining the CDR3 with reference TRBV7-2 and TRBJ1-1 gives the whole variable domain GAGVSQSPSNKVTEKGKDVELRCDPISGHTALYWYRQSLGQGLEFLIYFQGNSAPDKSGLPSDRFSAERTGGSVSTLTIQRTQQEDSAVYLCASRDRQNTEAFFGQGTRLTVV.